Listed below are T cell receptor beta chains from one sample, sequenced in a study of cytomegalovirus exposure and HLA in healthy donors. Using immunoSEQ multiplex PCR, the repertoire was profiled, and TCRdb retains in-frame clones only, with some absent. The sample holds around 150,000 clones; over 80% are singletons and the top ten take more than 1.5%. What was sequenced was PBMCs. The receptor source for this set is a woman aged 18-35 years in good health and CMV-seronegative. The CDR3 runs from the conserved cysteine through the conserved F or W. Each record gives: V gene, clone size, J gene, D gene, CDR3 DNA, CDR3 protein. The D gene is left open where the match is weak. Some rows have no size entry. The others give once, few or many, or a class for an expanded clone.

v_call: TRBV7-8
clone_size: -
j_call: TRBJ2-5
d_call: -
cdr3_nt: TGTGCCAGCAGCCCTTATACCCCAGAAGAGACCCAGTACTTC
cdr3_aa: CASSPYTPEETQYF

v_call: TRBV4-2
clone_size: -
j_call: TRBJ2-1
d_call: -
cdr3_nt: TGTGCCAGCAGCCAAGATTGGAGCGATGAGCAGTTCTTC
cdr3_aa: CASSQDWSDEQFF

v_call: TRBV7-2
clone_size: -
j_call: TRBJ1-1
d_call: -
cdr3_nt: TGTGCCAGCAGCTTATACCAGAAAGCTTTCTTT
cdr3_aa: CASSLYQKAFF

v_call: TRBV6-1
clone_size: -
j_call: TRBJ2-7
d_call: -
cdr3_nt: TGTGCCAGCATTGGGAGTCGCGAGCAGTACTTC
cdr3_aa: CASIGSREQYF

v_call: TRBV7-8
clone_size: -
j_call: TRBJ2-5
d_call: TRBD1
cdr3_nt: TGTGCCAGCAGCCCAGGCACAGGGGAGTTGAAGACCCAGTACTTC
cdr3_aa: CASSPGTGELKTQYF

v_call: TRBV5-1
clone_size: -
j_call: TRBJ2-1
d_call: TRBD2
cdr3_nt: TGCGCCAGCAGCTTGGTTAGCGGGGGGGCATACAATGAGCAGTTCTTC
cdr3_aa: CASSLVSGGAYNEQFF

v_call: TRBV27
clone_size: -
j_call: TRBJ1-3
d_call: -
cdr3_nt: TGTGCCAGCAGTTCCACCCCTGCGAACACCATATATTTT
cdr3_aa: CASSSTPANTIYF

v_call: TRBV28
clone_size: -
j_call: TRBJ2-7
d_call: TRBD1
cdr3_nt: TGTGCCAGCGGACAACCGGACAGGGGCTACGAGCAGTACTTC
cdr3_aa: CASGQPDRGYEQYF

v_call: TRBV7-6
clone_size: -
j_call: TRBJ1-2
d_call: -
cdr3_nt: TGTGCCAGCAGCCCAGAGATACAGGGTTCCGGCTACACCTTC
cdr3_aa: CASSPEIQGSGYTF

v_call: TRBV6-1
clone_size: -
j_call: TRBJ1-6
d_call: TRBD1
cdr3_nt: TGTGCCAGCAGTGAACTCGACAGGGCTACGAATTCACCCCTCCACTTT
cdr3_aa: CASSELDRATNSPLHF

v_call: TRBV7-2
clone_size: -
j_call: TRBJ1-3
d_call: -
cdr3_nt: TGTGCCAGCAGCTTTACTCGTGGTCTCACCATATATTTT
cdr3_aa: CASSFTRGLTIYF

v_call: TRBV7-2
clone_size: -
j_call: TRBJ1-5
d_call: -
cdr3_nt: TGTGCCAGCAGCTTAGGAGGGCACTCTAATCAACGCCAGCATTTT
cdr3_aa: CASSLGGHSNQRQHF

v_call: TRBV5-1
clone_size: -
j_call: TRBJ1-6
d_call: TRBD1
cdr3_nt: TGCGCCAGCAGCCCGGGACAGTCAAATTCACCCCTCCACTTT
cdr3_aa: CASSPGQSNSPLHF

v_call: TRBV7-3
clone_size: -
j_call: TRBJ2-5
d_call: TRBD2
cdr3_nt: TGTGCCAGCAGCTTAAATTCCGGCGGGGGAGGAGAGACCCAGTACTTC
cdr3_aa: CASSLNSGGGGETQYF

v_call: TRBV6-1
clone_size: -
j_call: TRBJ1-5
d_call: TRBD1
cdr3_nt: TGTGCCAGCAGTGTCACAGGGGATCAGCCCCAGCATTTT
cdr3_aa: CASSVTGDQPQHF

v_call: TRBV18
clone_size: -
j_call: TRBJ2-7
d_call: TRBD1
cdr3_nt: TGTGCCAGCTCACCACTCGGGACAGGGGACGAGCAGTACTTC
cdr3_aa: CASSPLGTGDEQYF

v_call: TRBV4-1
clone_size: -
j_call: TRBJ2-2
d_call: TRBD1
cdr3_nt: TGCGCCAGCAGTCAGGGACAGGGGGCCGGGGAGCTGTTTTTT
cdr3_aa: CASSQGQGAGELFF

v_call: TRBV9
clone_size: -
j_call: TRBJ2-2
d_call: -
cdr3_nt: TGTGCCAGCAGCGTAGAAAGAGCCGGGGAGCTGTTTTTT
cdr3_aa: CASSVERAGELFF

v_call: TRBV5-4
clone_size: -
j_call: TRBJ1-2
d_call: -
cdr3_nt: TGTGCCAGCAGCGATGGGCTCGGGGGTTATGGCTACACCTTC
cdr3_aa: CASSDGLGGYGYTF

v_call: TRBV5-5
clone_size: once
j_call: TRBJ1-1
d_call: TRBD1
cdr3_nt: TGTGCCAGCAGCTTGTCGGAACCAGGGGGCGGTGGGACTGAAGCTTTCTTT
cdr3_aa: CASSLSEPGGGGTEAFF

v_call: TRBV10-3
clone_size: -
j_call: TRBJ1-3
d_call: -
cdr3_nt: TGTGCCACCTGGGCGGACAGCTCTGGAAACACCATATATTTT
cdr3_aa: CATWADSSGNTIYF

v_call: TRBV6-1
clone_size: -
j_call: TRBJ1-1
d_call: -
cdr3_nt: TGTGCCAGCAGTTCCGACCAGACATCTTCTGGGGCTTTCTTT
cdr3_aa: CASSSDQTSSGAFF

v_call: TRBV19
clone_size: few
j_call: TRBJ2-7
d_call: -
cdr3_nt: TGTGCCAGTAGCCTACTAGGGATCCCCTACGAGCAGTACTTC
cdr3_aa: CASSLLGIPYEQYF

v_call: TRBV4-1
clone_size: -
j_call: TRBJ2-1
d_call: -
cdr3_nt: TGCGCCAGCAGCCTTCGACAGAATGAGCAGTTCTTC
cdr3_aa: CASSLRQNEQFF

v_call: TRBV5-1
clone_size: -
j_call: TRBJ1-2
d_call: TRBD1
cdr3_nt: TGCGCCAGCAGCTTGGCCGAGGGGGCCGCGGGTGGCTACACCTTC
cdr3_aa: CASSLAEGAAGGYTF

v_call: TRBV28
clone_size: -
j_call: TRBJ2-3
d_call: TRBD2
cdr3_nt: TGTGCCAGCAGTTTTAATAAGGCTAGCGGGTTCTCCTACCATACGCAGTATTTT
cdr3_aa: CASSFNKASGFSYHTQYF

v_call: TRBV5-5
clone_size: -
j_call: TRBJ1-4
d_call: TRBD1
cdr3_nt: TGTGCCAGCAGCTCTTCCGGGACAGTCACCTTTGCAACTAATGAAAAACTGTTTTTT
cdr3_aa: CASSSSGTVTFATNEKLFF

v_call: TRBV5-1
clone_size: -
j_call: TRBJ2-7
d_call: TRBD2
cdr3_nt: TGCGCCAGCAGCTTGGCCCCGGGACTAGCGGGGGCCCAGAGCGAGCAGTACTTC
cdr3_aa: CASSLAPGLAGAQSEQYF

v_call: TRBV4-1
clone_size: once
j_call: TRBJ2-7
d_call: -
cdr3_nt: TGCGCCAGCAGCAACCCCGGGGTACTCTCCTACGAGCAGTACTTC
cdr3_aa: CASSNPGVLSYEQYF

v_call: TRBV18
clone_size: -
j_call: TRBJ2-3
d_call: -
cdr3_nt: TGTGCCAGCTCACCACCGAACAGGCCCACAGATACGCAGTATTTT
cdr3_aa: CASSPPNRPTDTQYF

v_call: TRBV7-3
clone_size: -
j_call: TRBJ2-2
d_call: TRBD2
cdr3_nt: TGTGCCAGCTGGAGCGGGGGGGCCGGGGAGCTGTTTTTT
cdr3_aa: CASWSGGAGELFF

v_call: TRBV27
clone_size: -
j_call: TRBJ1-1
d_call: TRBD1
cdr3_nt: TGTGCCAGCAGCCGCGGGACAGGGAACACTGAAGCTTTCTTT
cdr3_aa: CASSRGTGNTEAFF

v_call: TRBV4-1
clone_size: -
j_call: TRBJ1-2
d_call: -
cdr3_nt: TGCGCCAGCAGCCCCAAGGTGGGAGTTCACCGCGGAGGCTACACCTTC
cdr3_aa: CASSPKVGVHRGGYTF

v_call: TRBV4-1
clone_size: -
j_call: TRBJ1-2
d_call: TRBD1
cdr3_nt: TGCGCCAGCAGCCACGGACAGGACTATGGCTACACCTTC
cdr3_aa: CASSHGQDYGYTF

v_call: TRBV2
clone_size: -
j_call: TRBJ1-6
d_call: -
cdr3_nt: TGTGCCAGCAGCTCGACGGGGGACGGAGCACCCCTCCACTTT
cdr3_aa: CASSSTGDGAPLHF

v_call: TRBV2
clone_size: once
j_call: TRBJ2-7
d_call: -
cdr3_nt: TGTGCCAGCAGAAACAGGGACTACGAGCAGTACTTC
cdr3_aa: CASRNRDYEQYF

v_call: TRBV5-1
clone_size: few
j_call: TRBJ1-1
d_call: TRBD1
cdr3_nt: TGCGCCAGCAGTCTGGCAGGGGGCAACACTGAAGCTTTCTTT
cdr3_aa: CASSLAGGNTEAFF

v_call: TRBV27
clone_size: -
j_call: TRBJ2-5
d_call: -
cdr3_nt: TGTGCCAGCAGTTTCACAGCTCCCCGCACCCGCGAGACCCAGTACTTC
cdr3_aa: CASSFTAPRTRETQYF

v_call: TRBV5-1
clone_size: -
j_call: TRBJ1-2
d_call: -
cdr3_nt: TGCGCCAGCAGCTTGGGGGTGGCAGGGGCGCTATTTAACTATGGCTACACCTTC
cdr3_aa: CASSLGVAGALFNYGYTF

v_call: TRBV27
clone_size: -
j_call: TRBJ1-2
d_call: TRBD1
cdr3_nt: TGTGCCAGCAGCAGGGGGTGGAATGGCTACACCTTC
cdr3_aa: CASSRGWNGYTF

v_call: TRBV11-2
clone_size: -
j_call: TRBJ1-2
d_call: TRBD1
cdr3_nt: TGTGCCAGCAGCTCCACCCACAGGGGGCCGCAGTCGAACTATGGCTACACCTTC
cdr3_aa: CASSSTHRGPQSNYGYTF

v_call: TRBV7-6
clone_size: medium-sized
j_call: TRBJ1-1
d_call: TRBD1
cdr3_nt: TGTGCCAGCAGCTTAGCAGACAGGGGTTATGCGAACACTGAAGCTTTCTTT
cdr3_aa: CASSLADRGYANTEAFF

v_call: TRBV7-9
clone_size: -
j_call: TRBJ1-2
d_call: -
cdr3_nt: TGTTCCAGCAGCTTAGCGAGGGGCTACACCTTC
cdr3_aa: CSSSLARGYTF

v_call: TRBV10-3
clone_size: -
j_call: TRBJ2-2
d_call: TRBD1
cdr3_nt: TGTGCGTTCGGTCGGGGACAGGATATTACCGGGGAGCTGTTTTTT
cdr3_aa: CAFGRGQDITGELFF

v_call: TRBV5-4
clone_size: -
j_call: TRBJ2-1
d_call: -
cdr3_nt: TGTGCCAGCAGCTTGCAGCCCCAGGATGAGCAGTTCTTC
cdr3_aa: CASSLQPQDEQFF

v_call: TRBV19
clone_size: few
j_call: TRBJ1-5
d_call: -
cdr3_nt: TGTGCCAGTAGTATAGCGGTTAGCAATCAGCCCCAGCATTTT
cdr3_aa: CASSIAVSNQPQHF

v_call: TRBV11-2
clone_size: -
j_call: TRBJ2-1
d_call: TRBD1
cdr3_nt: TGTGCCAGCAGCCGCCGACAGGGGGGCAATGAGCAGTTCTTC
cdr3_aa: CASSRRQGGNEQFF

v_call: TRBV12-5
clone_size: -
j_call: TRBJ2-5
d_call: TRBD1
cdr3_nt: TGTGCTAGTGGTGAGGGTATGGGACAGGGGTGGGAGACCCAGTACTTC
cdr3_aa: CASGEGMGQGWETQYF

v_call: TRBV29-1
clone_size: -
j_call: TRBJ2-7
d_call: -
cdr3_nt: TGCAGCGTTGAGGGGTTGAACGGGATAGGCAACGAGCAGTACTTC
cdr3_aa: CSVEGLNGIGNEQYF

v_call: TRBV7-9
clone_size: few
j_call: TRBJ1-4
d_call: TRBD1
cdr3_nt: TGTGCCAGCAGCTACCGGGACAGGCCCTTAATGGGTAATGAAAAACTGTTTTTT
cdr3_aa: CASSYRDRPLMGNEKLFF

v_call: TRBV7-3
clone_size: -
j_call: TRBJ2-7
d_call: -
cdr3_nt: TGTGCCAGCAGCTTAGGCAGCTGGAGCGAGCAGTACTTC
cdr3_aa: CASSLGSWSEQYF

v_call: TRBV2
clone_size: -
j_call: TRBJ2-7
d_call: -
cdr3_nt: TGTGCCAGCAGAGGGGCAGCCTACGCGCAGTACTTC
cdr3_aa: CASRGAAYAQYF

v_call: TRBV27
clone_size: -
j_call: TRBJ1-1
d_call: TRBD1
cdr3_nt: TGTGCCAGCACGGGGACAGGGATAATGGACACTGAAGCTTTCTTT
cdr3_aa: CASTGTGIMDTEAFF

v_call: TRBV2
clone_size: -
j_call: TRBJ2-1
d_call: TRBD2
cdr3_nt: TGTGCCAGCAGTGAGACTAGCGGGACGCACAATGAGCAGTTCTTC
cdr3_aa: CASSETSGTHNEQFF

v_call: TRBV2
clone_size: -
j_call: TRBJ1-1
d_call: TRBD1
cdr3_nt: TGTGCCAGCAGTGAGGAACAGGGGTTGGGCACTGAAGCTTTCTTT
cdr3_aa: CASSEEQGLGTEAFF

v_call: TRBV6-1
clone_size: -
j_call: TRBJ2-5
d_call: TRBD2
cdr3_nt: TGTGCCAGCAGTGGACAGGTCCCCGGACTAGCGGGGGAAGAGACCCAGTACTTC
cdr3_aa: CASSGQVPGLAGEETQYF

v_call: TRBV30
clone_size: few
j_call: TRBJ1-1
d_call: -
cdr3_nt: TGTGCCTGGAGTGGTGCGGGGAGTATGAACACTGAAGCTTTCTTT
cdr3_aa: CAWSGAGSMNTEAFF

v_call: TRBV19
clone_size: -
j_call: TRBJ1-1
d_call: TRBD1
cdr3_nt: TGTGCCAGTAGGGAGAACCGGGACAGGGTCACTGAAGCTTTCTTT
cdr3_aa: CASRENRDRVTEAFF

v_call: TRBV28
clone_size: -
j_call: TRBJ1-1
d_call: -
cdr3_nt: TGTGCCAGCAGTTCCGACAGGATTGAAGCTTTCTTT
cdr3_aa: CASSSDRIEAFF

v_call: TRBV5-1
clone_size: -
j_call: TRBJ1-1
d_call: TRBD1
cdr3_nt: TGCGCCAGCGTCGGACAGGGGAACACTGAAGCTTTCTTT
cdr3_aa: CASVGQGNTEAFF